The clone carrying this TCR beta chain was seen more than once but under ten times. The antigen is undetermined. This CDR3 has 12 residues. Germline V gene data show CDR1 as SEHNR and CDR2 as FQNEAQ (reference sequence). V lost 5 bases and J 6 bases, leaving 9 bases between the germline ends. The sample belongs to a study of CD8+CD57+ T cells in acquired aplastic anemia. Study outcomes and limitations: Patients and controls were not found to differ significantly in CD8+ Simpson's diversity. Researchers report that around 31 CD8+ CDR3 sequences appeared in both patients and controls.

Genomic DNA, serving as template, underwent TCR beta VDJ and CDR3 profiling. In TCRdb, the reads were re-called with MiXCR into one record per CDR3 protein. The sample holds tens of thousands of distinct CDR3 sequences; around three quarters are singletons and the top ten take roughly 22%. The sample was sorted CD4+, CD8+, or CD8+CD57+ T cells (not recorded which) from PBMCs. The V call is TRBV7-9, the J call TRBJ2-3; tentative D call: TRBD2 (7 bases). This receptor was obtained from a human donor in good health, serving as a control. CDR3 nucleotide sequence: TGTGCCAGCAGCGGGGGGGCTGATACGCAGTATTTT. Residues: CASSGGADTQYF. Combining the CDR3 with reference TRBV7-9 and TRBJ2-3 gives the whole variable domain DTGVSQNPRHKITKRGQNVTFRCDPISEHNRLYWYRQTLGQGPEFLTYFQNEAQLEKSRLLSDRFSAERPKGSFSTLEIQRTEQGDSAMYLCASSGGADTQYFGPGTRLTVL.